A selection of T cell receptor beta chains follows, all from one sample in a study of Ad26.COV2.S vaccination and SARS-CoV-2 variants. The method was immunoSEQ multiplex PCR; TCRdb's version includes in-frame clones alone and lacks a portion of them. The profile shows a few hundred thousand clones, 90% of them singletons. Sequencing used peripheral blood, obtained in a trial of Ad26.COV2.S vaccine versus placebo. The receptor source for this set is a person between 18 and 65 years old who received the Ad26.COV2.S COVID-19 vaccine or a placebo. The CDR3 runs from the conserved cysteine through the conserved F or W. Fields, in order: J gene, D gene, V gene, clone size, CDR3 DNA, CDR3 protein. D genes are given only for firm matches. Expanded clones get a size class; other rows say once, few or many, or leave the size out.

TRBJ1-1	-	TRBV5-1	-	TGCGCCAGCAGCCAGTCCGGGCAGACCACTGAAGCTTTCTTT	CASSQSGQTTEAFF
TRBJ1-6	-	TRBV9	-	TGTGCCAGCAGCGTAGCGGGTTTTAATTCACCCCTCCACTTT	CASSVAGFNSPLHF
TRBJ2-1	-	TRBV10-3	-	TGTGCCATCAGTGCCCGGGACACAACCTACAATGAGCAGTTCTTC	CAISARDTTYNEQFF
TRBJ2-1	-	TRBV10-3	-	TGTGCCATCAGTGAGTTGGGGGAGAGGAATGAGCAGTTCTTC	CAISELGERNEQFF
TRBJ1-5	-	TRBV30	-	TGTGCCTGGAGTATTGGGGCGGTCAATCAGCCCCAGCATTTT	CAWSIGAVNQPQHF
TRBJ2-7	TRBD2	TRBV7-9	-	TGTGCCAGCAGCACCGGACTAGATCCCTACGAGCAGTACTTC	CASSTGLDPYEQYF
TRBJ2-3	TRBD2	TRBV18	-	TGTGCCAGCTCACTAGGGACTAGCGGGAGAGGCACAGATACGCAGTATTTT	CASSLGTSGRGTDTQYF
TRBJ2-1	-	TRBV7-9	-	TGTGCCAGCAGCCCAGCGGCCTACAATGAGCAGTTCTTC	CASSPAAYNEQFF
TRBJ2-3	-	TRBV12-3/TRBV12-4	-	TGTGCCAGCAGTCTGAGCGGAGAGGATACGCAGTATTTT	CASSLSGEDTQYF
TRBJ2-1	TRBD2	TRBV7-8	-	TGTGCCAGCAGCCTAACGAGCGGGATCTACAATGAGCAGTTCTTC	CASSLTSGIYNEQFF
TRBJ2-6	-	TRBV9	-	TGTGCCAGCAGCGTGGGTCAGGGTGGTTCTGGGGCCAACGTCCTGACTTTC	CASSVGQGGSGANVLTF
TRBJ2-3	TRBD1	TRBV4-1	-	TGCGCCAGCAGCCAAGGAACAGGGGGCACAGATACGCAGTATTTT	CASSQGTGGTDTQYF
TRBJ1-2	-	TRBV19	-	TGTGCCAGTAGTTCAACCGACTCTCCCTATGGCTACACCTTC	CASSSTDSPYGYTF
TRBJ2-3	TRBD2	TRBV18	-	TGTGCCAGCTCACCCCAGGAGCTAGCGGGAGGGCCCGAAACGCAGTATTTT	CASSPQELAGGPETQYF
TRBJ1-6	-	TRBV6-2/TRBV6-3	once	TGTGCCAGCAGTTACGGGTTGATTAATTCACCCCTCCACTTT	CASSYGLINSPLHF
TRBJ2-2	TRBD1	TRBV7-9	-	TGTGCCAGCAGCTTACAGGGGACAGTGTCCGGGGAGCTGTTTTTT	CASSLQGTVSGELFF
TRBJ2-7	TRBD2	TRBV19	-	TGTGCCAGTAGTATGGGTCTAGCGGTTTCCTACGAGCAGTACTTC	CASSMGLAVSYEQYF
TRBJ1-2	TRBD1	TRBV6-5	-	TGTGCCAGCGGGCGAGGACAGGGGTATGGCTACACCTTC	CASGRGQGYGYTF
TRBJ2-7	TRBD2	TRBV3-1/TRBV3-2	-	TGTGCCAGCAGCCAAGAAGGACTAGCGGGAGCCGAGCAGTACTTC	CASSQEGLAGAEQYF
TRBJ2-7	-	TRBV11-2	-	TGTGCCAGCAGCTTTTTTAGCGAGAACCACGAGCAGTACTTC	CASSFFSENHEQYF
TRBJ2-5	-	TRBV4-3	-	TGCGCCAGCAGCCAAGGAGTTGGGGAGACCCAGTACTTC	CASSQGVGETQYF
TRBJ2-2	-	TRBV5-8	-	TGTGCCAGCAGCTTTCTAGTACAGAACACCGGGGAGCTGTTTTTT	CASSFLVQNTGELFF
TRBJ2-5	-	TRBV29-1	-	TGCAGCGCTGAATCGGGGTACCAAGAGACCCAGTACTTC	CSAESGYQETQYF
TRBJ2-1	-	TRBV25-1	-	TGTGCCAGCAGTGAACTCGCGGGGAGCTCCTACAATGAGCAGTTCTTC	CASSELAGSSYNEQFF
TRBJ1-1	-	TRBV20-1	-	TGCAGTGCTAGTTCCCAAGGTGAAGCTTTCTTT	CSASSQGEAFF
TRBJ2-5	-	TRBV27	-	TGTGCCAGCAGTTTGCGGGGAGTGGGGGAGACCCAGTACTTC	CASSLRGVGETQYF
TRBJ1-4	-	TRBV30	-	TGTGCCTGGAGGGGAGCAGGGTCGGATGAAAAACTGTTTTTT	CAWRGAGSDEKLFF
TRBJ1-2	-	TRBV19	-	TGTGCCAGTAGTATAGTAGGCGGAACTAACTATGGCTACACCTTC	CASSIVGGTNYGYTF
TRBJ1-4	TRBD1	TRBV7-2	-	TGTGCCAGCAGCTTCCGGACAGGGGGAAATCGGGCTAATGAAAAACTGTTTTTT	CASSFRTGGNRANEKLFF
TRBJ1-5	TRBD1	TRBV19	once	TGTGCCAGTTCGCCACAGGGGGGCAATCAGCCCCAGCATTTT	CASSPQGGNQPQHF
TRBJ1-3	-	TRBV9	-	TGTGCCAGCAGCGCTGCGTCACAGGGTCTCTACACCATATATTTT	CASSAASQGLYTIYF
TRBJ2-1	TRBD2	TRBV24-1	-	TGTGCCACCAGTGACGCAGCTACGGGGGGCTCCTACAATGAGCAGTTCTTC	CATSDAATGGSYNEQFF
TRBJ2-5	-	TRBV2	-	TGTGCCAGCAAGGGCACAGAGACCCAGTACTTC	CASKGTETQYF
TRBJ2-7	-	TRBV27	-	TGTGCCAGCAGTTACAGCGGACAGATCAACTACGAGCAGTACTTC	CASSYSGQINYEQYF
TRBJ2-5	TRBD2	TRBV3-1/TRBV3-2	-	TGTGCCAGCAGCCCCGGGACTAGGCGGGAGACTCCCCAAGAGACCCAGTACTTC	CASSPGTRRETPQETQYF
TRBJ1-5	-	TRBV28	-	TGTGCCAGCAGTATGGGGGCAGGGTATCAGCCCCAGCATTTT	CASSMGAGYQPQHF
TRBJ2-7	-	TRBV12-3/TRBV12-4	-	TGTGCCAGCAGTTGGGTAGGCTACGAGCAGTACTTC	CASSWVGYEQYF
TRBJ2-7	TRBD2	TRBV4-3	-	TGCGCCAGCAGCCAAGACCCGGGACTAGCGTACGAGCAGTACTTC	CASSQDPGLAYEQYF
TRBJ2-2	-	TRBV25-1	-	TGTGCCAGCAACAGGGATAGCACCGGGGAGCTGTTTTTT	CASNRDSTGELFF
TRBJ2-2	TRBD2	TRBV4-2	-	TGTGCCAGCAGCCAAATGGCCGGGACTAGCGGTCTCACCGGGGAGCTGTTTTTT	CASSQMAGTSGLTGELFF
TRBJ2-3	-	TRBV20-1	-	TGCAGTGCTAGAGACTGGGATACGCAGTATTTT	CSARDWDTQYF
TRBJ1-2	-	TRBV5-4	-	TGTGCCAGCAGCTTACATTCATGGAGGGACGGCTACACCTTC	CASSLHSWRDGYTF
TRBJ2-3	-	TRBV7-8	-	TGTGCCAGCAGCTTAGCTCATGTGACAGAGAGTAGCACAGATACGCAGTATTTT	CASSLAHVTESSTDTQYF
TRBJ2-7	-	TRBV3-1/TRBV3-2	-	TGTGCCAGCAGCTTGGCGGCCTTGGCTGGGAACGAGCAGTACTTC	CASSLAALAGNEQYF
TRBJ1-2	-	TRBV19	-	TGTGCCAGTAGTATGTCTAACTATGGCTACACCTTC	CASSMSNYGYTF